The clone carrying this T cell receptor (beta chain) has a single count. CDR1 is SGHTA, CDR2 FQGNSA, per germline. The length of the CDR3 is 15 residues. V gave up 5 bases and J gave up 3 bases; unmatched junction bases: 6. These data come from a study of blood T cell repertoires in COVID-19. Overall study: Acute-phase and convalescent COVID-19 samples originated in the United States, Italy and Spain. From T cells, B-cell-depleted T cells, or PBMCs came the material, which was cDNA or gDNA.

Source study methods: Reference gene primer amplification gave nucleated cell count estimates. Clones were read by immunoSEQ multiplex PCR, and TCRdb kept only the in-frame ones, dropping some. The V and J calls and clone size are taken from that table; D and trimming were inferred from the DNA. The sample lists more than 50,000 clones, around three quarters occurring once. This receptor was taken from a human donor in a cohort sampled during active COVID-19. The rearrangement uses TRBV7-2 and TRBJ2-7; 11 nucleotides line up with TRBD1. Material for sequencing was peripheral blood. The CDR3 DNA is TGTGCCAGCAGCCCAGGACAGGGGGCCCTCTACGAGCAGTACTTC. Its translation is CASSPGQGALYEQYF.